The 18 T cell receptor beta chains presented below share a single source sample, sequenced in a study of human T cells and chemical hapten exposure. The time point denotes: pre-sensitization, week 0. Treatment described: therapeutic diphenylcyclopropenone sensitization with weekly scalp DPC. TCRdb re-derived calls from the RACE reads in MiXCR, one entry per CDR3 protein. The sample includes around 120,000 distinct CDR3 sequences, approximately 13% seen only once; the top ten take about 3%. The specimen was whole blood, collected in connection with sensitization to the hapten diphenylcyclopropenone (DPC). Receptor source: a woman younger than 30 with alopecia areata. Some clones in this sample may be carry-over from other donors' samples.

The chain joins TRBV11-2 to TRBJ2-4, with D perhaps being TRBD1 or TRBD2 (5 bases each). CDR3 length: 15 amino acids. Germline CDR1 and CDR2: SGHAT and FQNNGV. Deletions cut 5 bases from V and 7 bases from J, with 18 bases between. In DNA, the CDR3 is TGTGCCAGCAGCCAAGAGATCCGGGGCGGTAACATTCAGTACTTC. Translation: CASSQEIRGGNIQYF.

The DNA of the CDR3 is TGTGCCAGCAGTTCACCCGGGACATCGACTAGCAATCAGCCCCAGCATTTT. Translation gives CASSSPGTSTSNQPQHF. The chain links TRBV28 to TRBJ1-5, with D perhaps matching TRBD1 (6 bases). Trimming left V 4 bases short and J 0 bases short, with 16 bases between. The CDR3 contains 17 residues. Germline-derived CDR1 and CDR2 are MDHEN and SYDVKM.

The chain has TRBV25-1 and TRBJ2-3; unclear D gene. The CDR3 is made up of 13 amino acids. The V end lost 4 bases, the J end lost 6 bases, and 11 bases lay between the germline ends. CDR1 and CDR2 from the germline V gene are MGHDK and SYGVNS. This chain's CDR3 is CASSVRVEDTQYF. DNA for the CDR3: TGTGCCAGCAGTGTTCGGGTTGAGGATACGCAGTATTTT.

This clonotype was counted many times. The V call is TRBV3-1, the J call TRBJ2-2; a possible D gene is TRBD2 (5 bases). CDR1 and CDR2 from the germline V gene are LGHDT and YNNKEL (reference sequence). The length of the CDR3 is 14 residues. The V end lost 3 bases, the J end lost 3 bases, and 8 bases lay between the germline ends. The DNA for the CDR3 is TGTGCCAGCAGCCAGCCCGGGGACACCGGGGAGCTGTTTTTT. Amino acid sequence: CASSQPGDTGELFF.

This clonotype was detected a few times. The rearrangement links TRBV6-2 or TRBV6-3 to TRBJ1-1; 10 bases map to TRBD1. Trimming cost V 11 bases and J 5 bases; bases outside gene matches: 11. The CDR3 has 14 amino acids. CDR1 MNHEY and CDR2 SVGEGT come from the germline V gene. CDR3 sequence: CADKIDRGRTEAFF. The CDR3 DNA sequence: TGTGCCGACAAAATCGACAGGGGGCGAACTGAAGCTTTCTTT.

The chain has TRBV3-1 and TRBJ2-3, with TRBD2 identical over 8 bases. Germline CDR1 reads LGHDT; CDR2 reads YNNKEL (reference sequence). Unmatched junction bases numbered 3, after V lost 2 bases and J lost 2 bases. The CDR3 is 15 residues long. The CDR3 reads CASSQRGGVTDTQYF. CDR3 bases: TGTGCCAGCAGCCAACGGGGGGGAGTCACAGATACGCAGTATTTT.

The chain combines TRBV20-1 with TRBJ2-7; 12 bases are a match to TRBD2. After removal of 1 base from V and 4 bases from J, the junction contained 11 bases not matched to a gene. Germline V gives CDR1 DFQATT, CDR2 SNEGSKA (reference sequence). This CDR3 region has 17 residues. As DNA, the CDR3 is TGCAGTGCTAGAGGTTGGCCTTCGACTAGCGGGGGATACGAGCAGTACTTC. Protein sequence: CSARGWPSTSGGYEQYF.

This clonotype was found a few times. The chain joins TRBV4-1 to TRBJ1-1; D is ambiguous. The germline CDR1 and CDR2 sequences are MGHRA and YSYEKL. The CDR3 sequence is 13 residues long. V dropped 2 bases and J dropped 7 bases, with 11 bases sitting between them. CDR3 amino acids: CASSQSDWDEAFF. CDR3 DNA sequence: TGCGCCAGCAGCCAATCGGACTGGGATGAAGCTTTCTTT.

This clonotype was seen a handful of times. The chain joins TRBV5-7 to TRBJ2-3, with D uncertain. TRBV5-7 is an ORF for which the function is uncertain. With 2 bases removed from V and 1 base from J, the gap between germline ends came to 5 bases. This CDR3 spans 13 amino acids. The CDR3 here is CASSFSRTDTQYF. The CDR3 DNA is TGTGCCAGCAGCTTTTCCCGCACAGATACGCAGTATTTT.

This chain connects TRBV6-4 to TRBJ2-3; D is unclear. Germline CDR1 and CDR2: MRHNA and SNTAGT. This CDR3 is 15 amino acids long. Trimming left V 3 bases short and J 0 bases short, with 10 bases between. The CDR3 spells CASSEGPTSTDTQYF. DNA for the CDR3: TGTGCCAGCAGTGAAGGACCTACTAGCACAGATACGCAGTATTTT.

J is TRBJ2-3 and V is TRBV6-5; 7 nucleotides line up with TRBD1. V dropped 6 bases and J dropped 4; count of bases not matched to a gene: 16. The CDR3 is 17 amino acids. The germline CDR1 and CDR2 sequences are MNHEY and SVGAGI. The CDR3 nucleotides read TGTGCCAGCAGCCACAGGGGCCCGCACCCTTCAGCAGATACGCAGTATTTT. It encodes CASSHRGPHPSADTQYF.

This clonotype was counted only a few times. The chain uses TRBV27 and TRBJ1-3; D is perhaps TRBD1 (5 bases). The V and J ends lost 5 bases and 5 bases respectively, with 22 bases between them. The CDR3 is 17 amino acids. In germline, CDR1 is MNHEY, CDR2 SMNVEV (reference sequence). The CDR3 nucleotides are TGTGCCAGCAGTGTGAACAAGGGACCCACTAAAAGAAACACCATATATTTT. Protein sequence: CASSVNKGPTKRNTIYF.

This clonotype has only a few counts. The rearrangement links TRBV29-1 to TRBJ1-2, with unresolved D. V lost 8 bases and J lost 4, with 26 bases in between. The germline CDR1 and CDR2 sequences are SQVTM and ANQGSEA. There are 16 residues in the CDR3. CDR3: CSSPGPDKYRVYGYTF. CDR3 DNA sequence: TGCAGCTCCCCCGGCCCCGATAAATATAGGGTCTATGGCTACACCTTC.

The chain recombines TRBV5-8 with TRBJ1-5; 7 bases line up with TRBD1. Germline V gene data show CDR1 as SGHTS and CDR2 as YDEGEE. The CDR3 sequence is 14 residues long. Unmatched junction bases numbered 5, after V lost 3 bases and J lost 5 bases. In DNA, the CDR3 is TGTGCCAGCAGCTCCCGACAGGGCCATCAGCCCCAGCATTTT. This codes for CASSSRQGHQPQHF.

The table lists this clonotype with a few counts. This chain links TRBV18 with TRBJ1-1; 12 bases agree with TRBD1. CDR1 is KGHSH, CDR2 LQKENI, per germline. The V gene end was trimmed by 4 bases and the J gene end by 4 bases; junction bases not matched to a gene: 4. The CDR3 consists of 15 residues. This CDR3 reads CASSLGQGASTEAFF. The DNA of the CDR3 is TGTGCCAGCTCACTGGGACAGGGGGCAAGCACTGAAGCTTTCTTT.

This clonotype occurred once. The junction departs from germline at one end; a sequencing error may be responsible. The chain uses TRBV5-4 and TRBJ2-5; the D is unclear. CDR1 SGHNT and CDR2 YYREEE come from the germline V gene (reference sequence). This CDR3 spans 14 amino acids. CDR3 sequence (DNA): TGTGCCAGCAGCTTCTACAAGTACCAAGAGACCCTGTACTTC. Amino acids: CASSFYKYQETLYF.

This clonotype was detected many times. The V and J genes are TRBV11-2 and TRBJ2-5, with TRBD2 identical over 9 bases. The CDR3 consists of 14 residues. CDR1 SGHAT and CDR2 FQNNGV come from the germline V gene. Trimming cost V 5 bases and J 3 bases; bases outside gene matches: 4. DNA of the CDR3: TGTGCCAGCAGCCTATGGACTAGCGAAGAGACCCAGTACTTC. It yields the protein CASSLWTSEETQYF.

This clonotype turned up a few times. CDR3 in amino acids: CASSFRRETQYF. The CDR3 nucleotides are TGTGCCAGCAGCTTCCGGAGGGAGACCCAGTACTTC. J is TRBJ2-5 and V is TRBV7-6, with a weak D call TRBD2 (5 bases). The CDR3 contains 12 residues. The V end lost 3 bases, the J end lost 5 bases, and 7 bases lay between the germline ends. CDR1 and CDR2 from the germline V gene are SGHVS and FNYEAQ.